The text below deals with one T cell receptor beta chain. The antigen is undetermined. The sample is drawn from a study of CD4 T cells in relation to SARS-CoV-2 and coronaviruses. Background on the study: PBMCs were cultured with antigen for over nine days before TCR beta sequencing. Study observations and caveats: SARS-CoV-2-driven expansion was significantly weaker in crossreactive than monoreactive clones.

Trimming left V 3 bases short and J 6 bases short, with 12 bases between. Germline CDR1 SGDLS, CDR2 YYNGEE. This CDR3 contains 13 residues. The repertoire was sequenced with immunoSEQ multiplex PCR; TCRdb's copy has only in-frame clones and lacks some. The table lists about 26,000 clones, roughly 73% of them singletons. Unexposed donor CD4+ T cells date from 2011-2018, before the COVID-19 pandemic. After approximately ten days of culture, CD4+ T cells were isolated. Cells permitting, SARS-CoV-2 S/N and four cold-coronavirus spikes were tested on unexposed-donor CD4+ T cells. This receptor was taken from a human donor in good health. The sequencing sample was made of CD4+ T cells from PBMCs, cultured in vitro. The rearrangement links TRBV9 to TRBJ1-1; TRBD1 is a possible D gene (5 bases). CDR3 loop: CASSGQVGAEAFF. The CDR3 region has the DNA TGTGCCAGCAGCGGACAAGTAGGGGCTGAAGCTTTCTTT. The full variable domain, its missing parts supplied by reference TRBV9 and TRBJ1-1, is DSGVTQTPKHLITATGQRVTLRCSPRSGDLSVYWYQQSLDQGLQFLIQYYNGEERAKGNILERFSAQQFPDLHSELNLSSLELGDSALYFCASSGQVGAEAFFGQGTRLTVV.